The TCR beta chain under discussion was sequenced for a study of shared clonotypes between healthy human individuals. Study in general: Per donor, CD8 memory used one plate, CD8 naive used two, CD4 memory used three and CD4 naive used three.

Worth noting for this clone: Its matching antigen is unknown.

Clones were read by immunoSEQ multiplex PCR, and TCRdb kept only the in-frame ones, dropping some. The data contain 850,000 to 1,100,000 clones, approximately 80% of them seen just once; the ten biggest clones take up roughly 0.82%. CDR3 length: 14 amino acids. Germline V gene sequence: CDR1 MDHEN, CDR2 SYDVKM. V was clipped by 7 bases and J by 9 bases, with 21 bases between them. Study-level results: How much donors shared clonotypes was expected to be affected by sequencing depth. Generally, naive subsets (rather than memory subsets) showed larger estimated richness.

The sequence was obtained from a man younger than 30 in good health. Some clones in this sample may be carry-over from other donors' samples. The material sequenced was memory CD4+ T cells from PBMCs. Noted subset: CD45RA-negative fraction. This chain connects TRBV28 to TRBJ2-5; perhaps D is TRBD1 or TRBD2 (5 bases each). CDR3 residues: CASTLSRRLGPQYF. The CDR3 DNA reads TGTGCCAGCACCCTTTCACGTCGGCTGGGACCCCAGTACTTC.